The sequence of this T cell receptor beta chain was determined in a study of regulatory T cells in long-lasting Graves disease. General study points: Under persistent disease, TRBV28, TRBJ1-2 and TRBJ2-5 were used preferentially. Thyroid tissue went unexamined; only peripheral blood was analyzed.

This clonotype has a count of ten or more. The target antigen is unknown. After removal of 1 base from V and 7 bases from J, the junction contained 4 bases not matched to a gene. CDR1 is SGHVS, CDR2 FQNEAQ, per germline. This CDR3 comprises 15 residues. Arm-PCR with iRepertoire HTBI primers amplified the CDR3 regions for these TCR beta libraries. A single record per CDR3 protein comes from TCRdb applying MiXCR to the multiplex PCR reads. This table holds about 470,000 distinct CDR3 sequences, around 20% found once. Time point: persistent/refractory GD, antithyroid drugs over 5 years with positive TRAb. Extracted RNA from PBMCs served as the source of the TCR library. Peripheral blood, 7.5 to 9 milliliters of it, was drawn into EDTA tubes.

The sample was peripheral blood mononuclear cells (PBMCs), taken when the disease was refractory, from a patient treated with antithyroid drugs. The TCR was taken from a female donor with Graves disease. The V gene is TRBV7-8, the J gene TRBJ2-7; TRBD2 matches at 13 bases. The CDR3 spells CASSLVGLAGEEQYF. The CDR3 DNA is TGTGCCAGCAGCTTAGTCGGACTAGCGGGAGAAGAGCAGTACTTC.